Described below is a single T cell receptor (beta chain) sequence and its context. Data came from immunoSEQ multiplex PCR; TCRdb stores just in-frame clones and leaves some out. The sample yields some 190,000 clones, 84% seen once. From germline, CDR1 is MDHEN and CDR2 SYDVKM. CDR3 size: 18 residues. With V trimmed by 6 bases and J by 4 bases, 10 bases remained unmatched. The sample belongs to a study of blood T cell repertoires in COVID-19. The overall study: T cells, B-cell-depleted T cells, or PBMCs supplied cDNA or gDNA.

V usage is TRBV28 and J usage is TRBJ1-6; 12 bases line up with TRBD1. This sequence was found in a woman in her sixties or seventies with active or convalescent COVID-19. The sequencing sample was made of peripheral blood. The CDR3, as DNA: TGTGCCAGCAGCCCGTGGGGACAGGGGGCGCAATATAATTCACCCCTCCACTTT. It translates to CASSPWGQGAQYNSPLHF.